The TCR beta chain under discussion was sequenced for a study of cytomegalovirus exposure and HLA in healthy donors. Healthy bone marrow donors formed the donor group. A multiplex PCR was run with 60 Vbeta primers and 13 Jbeta primers. Original data processing: Later reanalysis found approximately 76 million unique TCR beta chains, around 9.9 million of them shared. Assay used: immunoSEQ multiplex PCR; TCRdb lists only in-frame clones, some missing. V and J calls and clone size are as listed in that table; D and trimming were resolved from the DNA. The sample yields about 59,000 clones, more than 70% seen once. Study results and caveats: 16,951 TCR beta sequences were associated with HLA alleles at 0.05 false discovery rate in a later analysis. Relative to the roughly 640-donor mean, N-insertions were reportedly fewer in an Asian-associated ancestry cluster in a later analysis.

The sample holds a few counts of this clone. Its cognate antigen is unknown. The germline V gene has CDR1 ENHRY and CDR2 SYGVKD. Trimming cost V 10 bases and J 6 bases, with 12 bases left between them. This CDR3 comprises 11 residues. The TCR was taken from a man younger than 45 in good health and CMV-seropositive. The sequenced sample was PBMCs. The V gene is TRBV10-3, the J gene TRBJ1-1, with D possibly being TRBD1 (5 bases). CDR3 DNA: TGTGCCACTACAAAAGGGGCTGAAGCTTTCTTT. As protein: CATTKGAEAFF.